The 13 T cell receptor beta chains in this list originate from one sample, sequenced in a study of T cells in Graves' hyperthyroidism and ophthalmopathy. Template material for amplifying TCR beta CDR3 regions consisted of RNA transcripts. HTBI primers drove first-round RT-PCR of the TCR CDR3. TCRdb fed the multiplex PCR reads into MiXCR, producing one record per CDR3 protein. The sample carries about 580,000 distinct CDR3 sequences, more than 11% recorded once. Sequenced sample: blood. The receptor source for this set is a woman aged 30 to 39 with Graves' hyperthyroidism that later progressed to Graves' ophthalmopathy.

This clonotype has a count of ten or more. The chain joins TRBV7-2 to TRBJ1-2, with D perhaps matching TRBD1 (5 bases). CDR1 is SGHTA, CDR2 FQGNSA, per germline. The CDR3 consists of 15 residues. The V and J ends lost 3 bases and 4 bases respectively, with 15 bases between them. CDR3 nucleotide sequence: TGTGCCAGCAGCTTTGAGCGACAGACCTTCTATGGCTACACCTTC. It specifies CASSFERQTFYGYTF. Complete variable domain (other parts from reference TRBV7-2 and TRBJ1-2): GAGVSQSPSNKVTEKGKDVELRCDPISGHTALYWYRQSLGQGLEFLIYFQGNSAPDKSGLPSDRFSAERTGGSVSTLTIQRTQQEDSAVYLCASSFERQTFYGYTFGSGTRLTVV.

The chain couples TRBV3-1 to TRBJ2-1; D possibly corresponds to TRBD2 (5 bases). From germline, CDR1 is LGHDT and CDR2 YNNKEL (reference sequence). This CDR3 is built from 18 residues. V lost 0 bases and J lost 0, with 15 bases in between. This CDR3 is CASSQEMIGGFSYNEQFF. CDR3 DNA: TGTGCCAGCAGCCAAGAGATGATAGGCGGGTTCTCCTACAATGAGCAGTTCTTC.

This clonotype was observed many times. This chain uses TRBV12-3 or TRBV12-4 with TRBJ1-5, with D perhaps matching TRBD1 (6 bases). V was cut by 2 bases and J by 4 bases, with 12 bases left in between. CDR3 length: 15 amino acids. The DNA for the CDR3 is TGTGCCAGCAGTTTATCCGGGACACCGAATCAGCCCCAGCATTTT. Amino acid sequence: CASSLSGTPNQPQHF.

This clonotype was observed a few times. V usage is TRBV3-1 and J usage is TRBJ2-2, with D possibly TRBD2 on 5 matching bases. Looked up from germline, CDR1 is LGHDT and CDR2 is YNNKEL (reference sequence). CDR3 length: 16 amino acids. V was shortened by 1 base and J by 4 bases, with 13 bases between the two germline ends. The CDR3 region has the DNA TGTGCCAGCAGCCAAGTGGTGGGGAGTAGCACCGGGGAGCTGTTTTTT. Encoded protein: CASSQVVGSSTGELFF.

This clonotype has at least ten counts. The J gene is TRBJ2-5, the V gene TRBV9; a possible D gene is TRBD1 (6 bases). The V gene lost 1 base and the J gene lost 2 bases, with 6 bases spanning the gap. The CDR3 covers 13 residues. Germline CDR1 SGDLS, CDR2 YYNGEE. This CDR3 is CASSVTGQETQYF. CDR3 coding DNA: TGTGCCAGCAGCGTAACAGGGCAAGAGACCCAGTACTTC. The whole variable domain, remainder taken from reference TRBV9 and TRBJ2-5, is DSGVTQTPKHLITATGQRVTLRCSPRSGDLSVYWYQQSLDQGLQFLIQYYNGEERAKGNILERFSAQQFPDLHSELNLSSLELGDSALYFCASSVTGQETQYFGPGTRLLVL.

This clonotype has at least ten counts. CDR3 amino acids: CASSYHWTGTYEQYF. CDR3 in DNA: TGTGCCAGCAGTTACCACTGGACGGGAACCTACGAGCAGTACTTC. V usage is TRBV28 and J usage is TRBJ2-7, with a tentative D call TRBD2 (5 bases). CDR1 MDHEN and CDR2 SYDVKM come from the germline V gene. The V gene lost 4 bases and the J gene lost 2 bases, with 15 bases spanning the gap. CDR3 length equals 15 residues.

This clonotype was recorded many times. The gene calls are TRBV29-1 and TRBJ2-7, with D possibly TRBD1 on 6 matching bases. Germline V CDR1 and CDR2: SQVTM, ANQGSEA. This CDR3 comprises 13 residues. The ends were cut back, 1 base at V and 5 bases at J, with 12 bases in the middle. CDR3 in amino acids: CSVEGFRGHEQYF. The CDR3 DNA is TGCAGCGTTGAAGGGTTCAGGGGCCACGAGCAGTACTTC.

This clonotype was observed a few times. The genes are TRBV29-1 and TRBJ2-7, with 12 bases fitting TRBD2. The CDR3 extends over 14 amino acids. CDR1 and CDR2 from the germline V gene are SQVTM and ANQGSEA. V lost 7 bases to trimming and J lost 2 bases; unmatched junction nucleotides: 6. The CDR3 sequence is CSAVWTSGTYEQYF. CDR3 bases: TGCAGCGCTGTGTGGACTAGCGGGACCTACGAGCAGTACTTC.

The genes are TRBV27 and TRBJ2-5, with 9 bases that match TRBD2. Germline CDR1 and CDR2: MNHEY and SMNVEV (reference sequence). This CDR3 has 16 residues. The trim removed 2 bases at V and 0 bases at J, leaving 4 bases unmatched. CDR3 in DNA: TGTGCCAGCAGTTTAGAAGGGACTAGCCACCAAGAGACCCAGTACTTC. Protein product: CASSLEGTSHQETQYF.

The chain uses TRBV19 and TRBJ2-3; D perhaps matches TRBD1 (6 bases). V gave up 6 bases and J gave up 4 bases, with 17 bases separating them. This CDR3 contains 15 residues. Per the germline V gene, CDR1 is LNHDA and CDR2 is SQIVND (reference sequence). CDR3 residues: CASSSRDQGPDTQYF. CDR3 nucleotides: TGTGCCAGTAGCTCCCGGGACCAGGGGCCAGATACGCAGTATTTT.

This clonotype was detected ten times or more. V gene TRBV7-3 combines with J gene TRBJ2-7; D remains ambiguous. The CDR3 loop spans 14 amino acids. CDR1 and CDR2 from the germline V gene are SGHTA and FQGTGA. V gave up 2 bases and J gave up 1 base, with 9 bases separating them. The CDR3 sequence: CASSLEALSYEQYF. DNA for the CDR3: TGTGCCAGCAGCTTAGAGGCGCTGTCCTACGAGCAGTACTTC.

About this clonotype itself: This could be a read error, since a much larger clone is one nucleotide away. This chain uses TRBV11-2 with TRBJ1-2, with D perhaps TRBD1 (5 bases). Germline V gene data show CDR1 as SGHAT and CDR2 as FQNNGV. The CDR3 is 15 amino acids. The CDR3 DNA is TGTGCCAGCAGCACCATTCTCGACAGAAACTCTGGCTACACCTTC. Its translation is CASSTILDRNSGYTF. Full variable domain (remainder filled in from reference TRBV11-2 and TRBJ1-2): EAGVAQSPRYKIIEKRQSVAFWCNPISGHATLYWYQQILGQGPKLLIQFQNNGVVDDSQLPKDRFSAERLKGVDSTLKIQPAKLEDSAVYLCASSTILDRNSGYTFGSGTRLTVV.

Ten or more counts support this clonotype. This chain joins TRBV10-3 and TRBJ1-1; 10 nucleotides line up with TRBD1. Germline V gene data show CDR1 as ENHRY and CDR2 as SYGVKD. The V segment lost 4 bases and the J segment 6 bases; nucleotides outside the gene matches: 2. The CDR3 has 13 amino acids. Here the CDR3 reads CAISGTGGSEAFF. DNA for the CDR3: TGTGCCATCAGTGGGACAGGGGGTTCTGAAGCTTTCTTT.